This T cell receptor (beta chain) was identified during a study of T cells in Graves' hyperthyroidism and ophthalmopathy. Trimming removed 2 bases from V and 7 bases from J, with 21 bases in between. Germline-derived CDR1 and CDR2 are MNHNS and SASEGT. This CDR3 region has 16 residues. RNA transcripts gave rise to amplified TCR beta CDR3 regions. First-round RT-PCR with HTBI primers amplified the TCR CDR3 region. TCRdb called the multiplex PCR reads again in MiXCR, with one record for every CDR3 protein. The sample records hundreds of thousands of distinct CDR3 sequences, 20% being singletons. This clonotype has only a few counts. A NOSPECS grade of at least 4, a Clinical Activity Score of at least 3 and duration under 3 months were recorded in ophthalmopathy patients.

Sequenced input: blood. The TCR originated in a man aged 35-49 years with Graves' ophthalmopathy. The V and J genes are TRBV6-1 and TRBJ2-7; D unclear. CDR3 sequence (DNA): TGTGCCAGCAGTGAAATAGATAGTACGTATATTGTGGAGCAGTACTTC. The encoded protein is CASSEIDSTYIVEQYF.